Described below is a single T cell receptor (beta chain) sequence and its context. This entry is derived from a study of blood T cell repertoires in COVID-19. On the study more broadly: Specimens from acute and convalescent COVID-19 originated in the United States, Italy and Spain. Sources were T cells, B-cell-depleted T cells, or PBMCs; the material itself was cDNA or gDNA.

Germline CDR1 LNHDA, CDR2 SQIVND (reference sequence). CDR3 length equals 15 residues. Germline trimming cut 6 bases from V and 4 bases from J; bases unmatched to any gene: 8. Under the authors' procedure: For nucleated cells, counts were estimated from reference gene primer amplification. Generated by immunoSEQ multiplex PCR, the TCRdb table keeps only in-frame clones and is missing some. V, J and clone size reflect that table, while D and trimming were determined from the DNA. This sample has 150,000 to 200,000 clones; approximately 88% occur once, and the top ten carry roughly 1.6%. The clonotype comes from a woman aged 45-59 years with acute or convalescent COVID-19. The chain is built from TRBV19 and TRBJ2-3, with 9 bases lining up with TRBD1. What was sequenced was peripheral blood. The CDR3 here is CASRPNRGRADTQYF. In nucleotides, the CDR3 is TGTGCCAGTAGGCCTAACAGGGGGCGGGCAGATACGCAGTATTTT. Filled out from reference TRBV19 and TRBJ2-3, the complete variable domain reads DGGITQSPKYLFRKEGQNVTLSCEQNLNHDAMYWYRQDPGQGLRLIYYSQIVNDFQKGDIAEGYSVSREKKESFPLTVTSAQKNPTAFYLCASRPNRGRADTQYFGPGTRLTVL.